A selection of T cell receptor beta chains follows, all from one sample in a study of cytomegalovirus exposure and HLA in healthy donors. Measured with immunoSEQ multiplex PCR; TCRdb has only the in-frame clones, and not every one. The sample has approximately 220,000 clones; about 89% are singletons. The sequencing sample was made of PBMCs. Source of these receptors: a woman aged 18-29 years in good health and CMV-seronegative. Both conserved end residues are part of each CDR3. A D gene is named only where the DNA matches it firmly. The size entry is marked missing in some rows and otherwise reads once, few, many or a size class.

d_gene,v_gene,abundance,j_gene,CDR3nt,CDR3aa
TRBD2,TRBV5-1,-,TRBJ2-3,TGCGCCAGCAGCTTGTTCCCAAGGGAGGGGCAAGCTACAGATACGCAGTATTTT,CASSLFPREGQATDTQYF
TRBD1,TRBV19,-,TRBJ1-5,TGTGCCAGTTGGGGGCCAGGGGGCCGCCAGCCCCAGCATTTT,CASWGPGGRQPQHF
-,TRBV28,-,TRBJ2-7,TGTGCCAGCAGTTTTCAGACCTACGAGCAGTACTTC,CASSFQTYEQYF
-,TRBV6-4,-,TRBJ1-3,TGTGCCAGCAGCCGGGAGTCTGGAAACACCATATATTTT,CASSRESGNTIYF
-,TRBV25-1,-,TRBJ1-2,TGTGCCAGCAGTAAGGGGGTGTTGGGCTATGGCTACACCTTC,CASSKGVLGYGYTF
TRBD1,TRBV4-1,-,TRBJ1-6,TGCGCCAGCAGCCCACAACACAGGGGGCCAGGGAGCTCCTATAATTCACCCCTCCACTTT,CASSPQHRGPGSSYNSPLHF
-,TRBV30,-,TRBJ1-3,TGTGCCTGGAGGGTAGCCGACAGTTCTGGAAACACCATATATTTT,CAWRVADSSGNTIYF
TRBD2,TRBV6-5,-,TRBJ2-7,TGTGCCAGCAGGCTGGGGACTAGCGGGGCCGTCGGGCAGTACTTC,CASRLGTSGAVGQYF
TRBD1,TRBV7-2,-,TRBJ1-1,TGTGCCAGCAGCCCGACAGGGGGCATCACTGAAGCTTTCTTT,CASSPTGGITEAFF
-,TRBV30,-,TRBJ2-2,TGTGCCTGGATAGCGACGAACACCGGGGAGCTGTTTTTT,CAWIATNTGELFF
TRBD1,TRBV18,many,TRBJ2-4,TGTGCCAGCTCACAGAGACAGGGTAGGGCCATTCAGTACTTC,CASSQRQGRAIQYF
-,TRBV10-3,-,TRBJ1-1,TGTGCCATCAGTGAGGCCTATTTGGTTGCAGCTTTCTTT,CAISEAYLVAAFF
TRBD2,TRBV30,-,TRBJ2-7,TGTGCCTGGACTAGCGGCTACGAGCAGTACTTC,CAWTSGYEQYF
TRBD2,TRBV27,-,TRBJ2-7,TGTGCCAGCAGTCCTCTACCCCCTAGCGGGACCGCCTACGAGCAGTACTTC,CASSPLPPSGTAYEQYF
TRBD1,TRBV27,-,TRBJ1-6,TGTGCCAGCAGCACCGGGACAGGGCCAAATAATTCACCCCTCCACTTT,CASSTGTGPNNSPLHF
TRBD1,TRBV19,-,TRBJ1-1,TGTGCTTATCACAGGGGGGTGAACACTGAAGCTTTCTTT,CAYHRGVNTEAFF
TRBD2,TRBV19,-,TRBJ2-5,TGTGCCAGTAGTATAGATCCAATCCTAGCGGGGAGTGAGACCCAGTACTTC,CASSIDPILAGSETQYF
-,TRBV28,-,TRBJ1-1,TGTGCCAGCAGTTCCCCGTCCCTGAGGGGAGGGACTGAAGCTTTCTTT,CASSSPSLRGGTEAFF
TRBD1,TRBV7-8,-,TRBJ2-3,TGTGCCAGCAGCCCCAGCGGTGACAGGGGAGATACGCAGTATTTT,CASSPSGDRGDTQYF
-,TRBV28,once,TRBJ2-3,TGTGCCAGCAGCCCAATCCGGGACTTCACAGATACGCAGTATTTT,CASSPIRDFTDTQYF
TRBD1,TRBV10-3,-,TRBJ2-5,TGTGCCATCAGTTATACAGGGGCCCAAGAGACCCAGTACTTC,CAISYTGAQETQYF
-,TRBV6-1,-,TRBJ1-3,TGTGCCAGCAGTGAACAGGGGTTTTCGGGAAACACCATATATTTT,CASSEQGFSGNTIYF
TRBD1,TRBV19,-,TRBJ1-2,TGTGCCAGTAGATCCGACAGGGCTTTCTATGGCTACACCTTC,CASRSDRAFYGYTF
TRBD2,TRBV30,-,TRBJ2-1,TGTGCCTGGAGTGTACGGACTAGCGACTGGGATGAGCAGTTCTTC,CAWSVRTSDWDEQFF
TRBD2,TRBV5-4,-,TRBJ2-1,TGTGCCACCCTGGGCGGGAGTCACTACAATGAGCAGTTCTTC,CATLGGSHYNEQFF
TRBD1,TRBV2,-,TRBJ1-4,TGTGCCACCCTCCCACAGGGGCTACCGGCGGATGAAAAACTGTTTTTT,CATLPQGLPADEKLFF
-,TRBV2,once,TRBJ2-4,TGTGCCAGCTCTCGTCTTAGTCCGGAAGGGGTGTACTTC,CASSRLSPEGVYF
-,TRBV7-9,-,TRBJ2-7,TGTGCCAGCATCAATCCTTGGGGGCCCTACGAGCAGTACTTC,CASINPWGPYEQYF
TRBD2,TRBV5-6,-,TRBJ2-3,TGTGCCAGCAGCTCGAACGGGAGGCCAGATACGCAGTATTTT,CASSSNGRPDTQYF
TRBD2,TRBV19,-,TRBJ2-3,TGTGCCAGTAGCCGGCGGGAGGGCACAGATACGCAGTATTTT,CASSRREGTDTQYF
TRBD1,TRBV11-2,-,TRBJ1-1,TGTGCCAGCAGCTTGAAGACAGGGGGGAATATACGGAACACTGAAGCTTTCTTT,CASSLKTGGNIRNTEAFF
-,TRBV6-1,-,TRBJ1-3,TGTGCCAGCAGTGAAGGACAGGCGGCTAGAAACACCATATATTTT,CASSEGQAARNTIYF
TRBD1,TRBV6-5,-,TRBJ1-2,TGTGCCAGCAGTTACTCGGGACAGAGCTCCTATGGCTACACCTTC,CASSYSGQSSYGYTF